A single sample gave rise to the 30 T cell receptor beta chains below, sequenced in a study of graft-versus-host responses after intestinal transplantation. Produced via immunoSEQ multiplex PCR; TCRdb's table is partial and in-frame only. Of roughly 80,000 clones in the sample, 92% were seen once. The sample was PBMCs, taken 98 days after intestinal transplantation. Receptor source: a human patient who received an intestinal transplant, so some T cells may come from the graft donor.

This clone was counted a single time. V is TRBV16 and J is TRBJ2-1; D is uncertain. This CDR3 region has 14 residues. The V end was cut by 6 bases, the J end by 1 base, with 10 bases between. CDR1 and CDR2 from the germline V gene are KGHSY and FQNENV. The CDR3 reads CASSRDTSYNEQFF. The CDR3 bases are TGTGCCAGCAGTCGCGACACATCCTACAATGAGCAGTTCTTC.

The gene calls are TRBV7-3 and TRBJ2-2; D may be TRBD1 or TRBD2 (5 bases each). The germline V gene encodes CDR1 SGHTA and CDR2 FQGTGA. CDR3 length: 17 amino acids. The ends were cut back, 0 bases at V and 4 bases at J, with 15 bases in the middle. The CDR3 is CASSLTSSGQGTGELFF. The CDR3 DNA sequence: TGTGCCAGCAGCTTAACATCTTCGGGGCAGGGCACCGGGGAGCTGTTTTTT.

Concerning this clone itself: The sample contains more than one DNA sequence encoding this CDR3. This chain links TRBV14 with TRBJ1-3, with D hard to call. Germline CDR1 and CDR2: SGHDN and FVKESK. Trimming pared 4 bases from V and 2 bases from J, leaving 9 bases between. This CDR3 contains 14 residues. The chain's CDR3 is CASSPGGTGNTIYF. The CDR3 DNA is TGTGCCAGCAGCCCCGGCGGCACTGGAAACACCATATATTTT.

This chain links TRBV28 with TRBJ2-7, with TRBD2 matching 7 bases. The CDR3 length is 15 residues. With V trimmed by 5 bases and J by 5 bases, 12 bases remained unmatched. The germline gives CDR1 MDHEN, CDR2 SYDVKM. Written as DNA, the CDR3 is TGTGCCAGCAGTATCCCCCGGGACTATTCAGACGAGCAGTACTTC. Translated: CASSIPRDYSDEQYF.

The rearrangement uses TRBV11-1 and TRBJ2-1; the D is unclear. From germline, CDR1 is SGHAT and CDR2 FQDESV (reference sequence). The CDR3 length is 14 residues. V lost 1 base to trimming and J lost 6 bases, with 10 bases between them. In DNA, the CDR3 is TGTGCCAGCAGCTTAGGCACGGGCCCCAATGAGCAGTTCTTC. It translates to CASSLGTGPNEQFF.

About this clone: This specimen includes other DNA sequences encoding the same CDR3. The CDR3 DNA is TGTGCCAGCAGCTCCCCGGATGGTAACACCGGGGAGCTGTTTTTT. It yields the protein CASSSPDGNTGELFF. V usage is TRBV7-6 and J usage is TRBJ2-2; D not certain. This CDR3 is 15 amino acids long. Germline V CDR1 and CDR2: SGHVS, FNYEAQ. V gave up 4 bases and J gave up 2 bases, with 11 bases separating them.

The chain links TRBV6-5 to TRBJ1-1; D unclear. The ends were cut back, 4 bases at V and 7 bases at J, with 7 bases in the middle. The CDR3 runs 11 residues. The germline V gene has CDR1 MNHEY and CDR2 SVGAGI. The CDR3, as DNA: TGTGCCAGCAGTTTAGCGTTTGAAGCTTTCTTT. As protein: CASSLAFEAFF.

The V call is TRBV7-9, the J call TRBJ2-5; unclear D gene. This CDR3 has 13 residues. Germline V lookup: CDR1 SEHNR, CDR2 FQNEAQ (reference sequence). V was trimmed by 8 bases and J by 3 bases, leaving 13 bases between them. CDR3 sequence reads: CASGQLEEETQYF. The CDR3, as DNA: TGTGCCAGCGGCCAATTAGAGGAAGAGACCCAGTACTTC.

The V gene is TRBV19, the J gene TRBJ2-3; 9 bases fit TRBD2. Germline lookup yields CDR1 LNHDA and CDR2 SQIVND (reference sequence). V lost 1 base to trimming and J lost 5 bases; unmatched junction nucleotides: 7. The CDR3 is 16 residues long. As DNA, the CDR3 is TGTGCCAGTAGTATAGCTGCGGGAGGGCCTGAAGATACGCAGTATTTT. It is translated as CASSIAAGGPEDTQYF.

The V call is TRBV2, the J call TRBJ2-1; D unresolved. Trimming removed 7 bases from V and 3 bases from J, with 4 bases in between. The CDR3 contains 11 residues. Germline V CDR1 and CDR2: SNHLY, FYNNEI. The chain's CDR3 is CASIGYNEQFF. CDR3 coding DNA: TGTGCCAGCATCGGCTACAATGAGCAGTTCTTC. Supplemented by reference TRBV2 and TRBJ2-1, the full variable domain reads EPEVTQTPSHQVTQMGQEVILRCVPISNHLYFYWYRQILGQKVEFLVSFYNNEISEKSEIFDDQFSVERPDGSNFTLKIRSTKLEDSAMYFCASIGYNEQFFGPGTRLTVL.

V usage is TRBV27 and J usage is TRBJ2-1; tentatively, D is TRBD2 (6 bases). The CDR3 is 15 amino acids. Per germline, CDR1 MNHEY and CDR2 SMNVEV (reference sequence). V lost 5 bases and J 0 bases, leaving 11 bases between the germline ends. In DNA form, the CDR3 reads TGTGCCAGCAGTACCGGAGGGCCCTCCTACAATGAGCAGTTCTTC. Translating it yields CASSTGGPSYNEQFF.

The chain is built from TRBV7-9 and TRBJ1-4; no firm D call. Looked up from germline, CDR1 is SEHNR and CDR2 is FQNEAQ (reference sequence). This CDR3 is 12 amino acids long. The V end was cut by 3 bases, the J end by 7 bases, with 6 bases between. CDR3: CASSLGSEKLFF. The DNA of the CDR3 is TGTGCCAGCAGCTTGGGTTCTGAAAAACTGTTTTTT. Full variable domain (outside the CDR3, taken from reference TRBV7-9 and TRBJ1-4): DTGVSQNPRHKITKRGQNVTFRCDPISEHNRLYWYRQTLGQGPEFLTYFQNEAQLEKSRLLSDRFSAERPKGSFSTLEIQRTEQGDSAMYLCASSLGSEKLFFGSGTQLSVL.

The chain carries TRBV19 and TRBJ1-5, with TRBD1 matching over 7 bases. The germline gives CDR1 LNHDA, CDR2 SQIVND (reference sequence). This CDR3 spans 16 amino acids. After removal of 3 bases from V and 1 base from J, the junction contained 6 bases not matched to a gene. The CDR3 is CASSINRGVSNQPQHF. The CDR3 DNA is TGTGCCAGTAGTATCAACAGGGGAGTAAGCAATCAGCCCCAGCATTTT.

The chain employs TRBV6-5 and TRBJ2-1; D perhaps matches TRBD2 (6 bases). CDR1 is MNHEY, CDR2 SVGAGI, per germline. The CDR3 has 14 residues. Trimming cost V 5 bases and J 9 bases, with 17 bases left between them. CDR3 coding DNA: TGTGCCAGCAGTGAATACGAGCGGGTGGGTGAGCAGTTCTTC. Its translation: CASSEYERVGEQFF.

The rearrangement joins TRBV9 to TRBJ2-7; D remains unclear. There are 15 residues in the CDR3. The V gene lost 0 bases and the J gene lost 2 bases, with 12 bases spanning the gap. Germline lookup yields CDR1 SGDLS and CDR2 YYNGEE. The CDR3 bases are TGTGCCAGCAGCGTAGACGACTCCCACCCCTACGAGCAGTACTTC. Protein: CASSVDDSHPYEQYF.

The chain couples TRBV30 to TRBJ2-3; 8 positions match TRBD2. J gave up 5 bases and V 2 bases, and 9 bases lay outside the gene matches. This CDR3 is 15 amino acids long. CDR1 is GTSNPN and CDR2 is SVGIG in the germline V gene (reference sequence). CDR3 sequence reads: CAWSPAGEDVDTQYF. In DNA form, the CDR3 reads TGTGCCTGGAGTCCAGCGGGAGAGGACGTAGATACGCAGTATTTT.

The gene calls are TRBV5-1 and TRBJ1-4; D gene ambiguous. Germline lookup yields CDR1 SGHRS and CDR2 YFSETQ. This CDR3 contains 14 residues. Trimming cost V 4 bases and J 0 bases, with 7 bases left between them. The CDR3 region has the DNA TGCGCCAGCAGCGGAGATGCAACTAATGAAAAACTGTTTTTT. Encoded protein: CASSGDATNEKLFF.

The chain employs TRBV6-5 and TRBJ1-2; 9 bases fit TRBD1. Germline V gives CDR1 MNHEY, CDR2 SVGAGI. Germline trimming cut 7 bases from V and 7 bases from J; bases unmatched to any gene: 7. The CDR3 length is 13 residues. CDR3: CASTLTGGGGYTF. In DNA, the CDR3 is TGTGCCAGCACCCTTACAGGGGGCGGTGGCTACACCTTC.

The rearrangement uses TRBV5-1 and TRBJ1-4; D remains ambiguous. Germline V gene data show CDR1 as SGHRS and CDR2 as YFSETQ. V was clipped by 2 bases and J by 0 bases, with 2 bases between them. The CDR3 covers 13 residues. In DNA form, the CDR3 reads TGCGCCAGCAGCTTACCAACTAATGAAAAACTGTTTTTT. Protein sequence: CASSLPTNEKLFF.

The chain uses TRBV11-2 and TRBJ2-1; 9 bases fit TRBD2. The CDR3 is 16 amino acids. The V gene's germline CDR1 is SGHAT and CDR2 FQNNGV. Germline trimming cut 1 base from V and 2 bases from J; bases unmatched to any gene: 3. The CDR3 loop reads CASSLVRTSAYNEQFF. The DNA of the CDR3 is TGTGCCAGCAGCTTAGTACGGACTAGCGCCTACAATGAGCAGTTCTTC.

This rearrangement joins TRBV6-1 to TRBJ1-5; 9 bases are shared with TRBD1. The V gene end was trimmed by 10 bases and the J gene end by 5 bases; junction bases not matched to a gene: 9. The CDR3 extends over 14 amino acids. Per germline, CDR1 MNHNS and CDR2 SASEGT. CDR3 region: CATTQGARDQPQHF. The DNA for the CDR3 is TGTGCCACTACACAGGGGGCAAGGGATCAGCCCCAGCATTTT.

J is TRBJ2-1 and V is TRBV7-9; 14 bases match TRBD2. The CDR3 loop spans 17 amino acids. The V segment lost 6 bases and the J segment 0 bases; nucleotides outside the gene matches: 4. Germline loops: CDR1 SEHNR, CDR2 FQNEAQ (reference sequence). The DNA for the CDR3 is TGTGCCAGCAGTCGACTAGCGGGAGGGAGCTCCTACAATGAGCAGTTCTTC. It is translated as CASSRLAGGSSYNEQFF. The full variable domain, completed using reference TRBV7-9 and TRBJ2-1, is DTGVSQNPRHKITKRGQNVTFRCDPISEHNRLYWYRQTLGQGPEFLTYFQNEAQLEKSRLLSDRFSAERPKGSFSTLEIQRTEQGDSAMYLCASSRLAGGSSYNEQFFGPGTRLTVL.

The V call is TRBV9, the J call TRBJ2-6, with D perhaps TRBD1 (6 bases). The CDR3 spans 17 residues. Trimming removed 0 bases from V and 4 bases from J, with 14 bases in between. Germline V lookup: CDR1 SGDLS, CDR2 YYNGEE. In nucleotides, the CDR3 is TGTGCCAGCAGCGTAGGCAGAGGACAGTCGGGGGCCAACGTCCTGACTTTC. Encoded protein: CASSVGRGQSGANVLTF.

V is TRBV9 and J is TRBJ2-3, with D maybe TRBD1 (6 bases). Germline CDR1 reads SGDLS; CDR2 reads YYNGEE. CDR3 length equals 14 residues. V was pared by 1 base and J by 2 bases, with 8 bases between. This chain's CDR3 is CASSVRDNTDTQYF. The DNA for the CDR3 is TGTGCCAGCAGCGTACGGGACAACACAGATACGCAGTATTTT.

V and J are TRBV30 and TRBJ2-7; 7 nucleotides line up with TRBD1. The V segment lost 2 bases and the J segment 0 bases; nucleotides outside the gene matches: 4. Germline loops: CDR1 GTSNPN, CDR2 SVGIG (reference sequence). The CDR3 consists of 14 residues. The CDR3 DNA sequence: TGTGCCTGGAGTTCAGGGGGTTACTCCTACGAGCAGTACTTC. Its translation: CAWSSGGYSYEQYF.

This rearrangement joins TRBV6-5 to TRBJ1-6, with D uncertain. This CDR3 is 13 amino acids long. In germline, CDR1 is MNHEY, CDR2 SVGAGI. Trimming cost V 6 bases and J 6 bases, with 9 bases left between them. The CDR3 loop is CASRPISNSPLHF. CDR3 DNA: TGTGCCAGCAGGCCGATCAGTAATTCACCCCTCCACTTT.

In this sample, this clone turned up once. The rearrangement uses TRBV14 and TRBJ2-7, with D tentatively TRBD2 (6 bases). The CDR3 contains 15 residues. Germline V lookup: CDR1 SGHDN, CDR2 FVKESK. V was cut by 4 bases and J by 2 bases, with 15 bases left in between. In DNA form, the CDR3 reads TGTGCCAGCAGCCTTAGCGGAGGGAGTCCCTACGAGCAGTACTTC. The encoded protein is CASSLSGGSPYEQYF.

The rearrangement joins TRBV6-5 to TRBJ2-7; D is undetermined. Germline V gene data show CDR1 as MNHEY and CDR2 as SVGAGI. Trimming cost V 7 bases and J 3 bases, with 16 bases left between them. The CDR3 is 14 residues long. CDR3 DNA sequence: TGTGCCAGCAAACCTCCGGGTTGGGTCTACGAGCAGTACTTC. Translation: CASKPPGWVYEQYF.

The chain recombines TRBV6-1 with TRBJ1-2, with TRBD1 matching 10 bases. Trimming cost V 3 bases and J 4 bases; bases outside gene matches: 5. Germline-derived CDR1 and CDR2 are MNHNS and SASEGT. This CDR3 spans 15 amino acids. CDR3 protein: CASSENRQGAYGYTF. The CDR3 nucleotides read TGTGCCAGCAGTGAGAACCGACAGGGGGCCTATGGCTACACCTTC.

This clone occurred once. The rearrangement uses TRBV6-5 and TRBJ1-1; D is unclear. The CDR3 extends over 13 amino acids. The germline V gene encodes CDR1 MNHEY and CDR2 SVGAGI. V lost 5 bases, J lost 1 base, and 8 bases lay in between. CDR3 sequence (DNA): TGTGCCAGCAGTGAAACAGAGAACACTGAAGCTTTCTTT. Translation: CASSETENTEAFF.